This TCR beta chain originates from a study of breast tumors, draining lymph nodes, adjacent tissues. Axillary draining lymph nodes of breast cancer patients supplied the node samples. In its sample, this clonotype was seen many times. Trimming removed 5 bases at V and 5 bases at J, with 19 bases between. The germline CDR1 and CDR2 sequences are SGHVS and FQNEAQ. The CDR3 totals 16 residues. Each CDR3 protein gets one entry after TCRdb re-called the multiplex PCR reads with MiXCR. The table has about 130,000 distinct CDR3 sequences, 20% to 25% seen once. This sequence joins TRBV7-8 and TRBJ2-1; D not resolved. The specimen was axillary lymph node tissue. The sequence was obtained from a female donor with breast cancer. Some clones in this sample may be carry-over from other donors' samples. The CDR3 protein is CASSPWVPGRDNEQFF. For the CDR3, the DNA is TGTGCCAGCAGCCCCTGGGTACCGGGCCGGGACAATGAGCAGTTCTTC.